The present entry profiles one T cell receptor (beta chain) with its context. Over several immunoSEQ plates, each subset's genomic DNA was distributed in even portions. Using immunoSEQ multiplex PCR, the repertoire was profiled, and TCRdb retains in-frame clones only, with some absent. This table has about half a million clones, around 79% appearing once. Genomic DNA for unsorted samples, which was extracted with the QIAamp DNA Blood Mini kit, came from 81 million or so PBMCs. The record originates from a study of shared clonotypes between healthy human individuals. This CDR3 spans 12 amino acids. Germline V gene data show CDR1 as SGHAT and CDR2 as FQNNGV. V shed 1 base and J shed 10 bases, with 8 bases lying between them.

The sequence came from a middle-aged woman in good health. Some clones in this sample may be carry-over from other donors' samples. The chain joins TRBV11-2 to TRBJ2-1; D is uncertain. Sequencing was done on a sample of PBMCs. The CDR3 protein is CASSLGGWEQFF. CDR3 bases: TGTGCCAGCAGCTTAGGAGGATGGGAGCAGTTCTTC.